The 7 T cell receptor beta chains given below trace back to one sample, sequenced in a study of T cells after yellow fever vaccination. TCRdb reprocessed the 5' RACE reads via MiXCR and lists one record per CDR3 protein. The sample lists around 500,000 distinct CDR3 sequences; just over 20% were seen once. The source was PBMCs, collected 20 to 25 days after the first yellow fever vaccination. These receptors all come from a man aged 18 to 35 who received the YFV17D yellow fever vaccine.

The genes are TRBV4-1 and TRBJ1-1, with 10 bases lining up with TRBD1. Trimming removed 3 bases from V and 1 base from J; junction bases left unmatched: 5. The CDR3 sequence is 16 residues long. The germline V gene has CDR1 MGHRA and CDR2 YSYEKL. The CDR3: CASSHRQGAPNTEAFF. The CDR3 DNA reads as TGCGCCAGCAGCCATAGACAGGGGGCTCCGAACACTGAAGCTTTCTTT.

Only a few counts were recorded for this clonotype. V gene TRBV5-1 combines with J gene TRBJ2-3; TRBD2 matches 9 bases. J was trimmed by 4 bases and V by 3 bases; bases with no gene match: 6. Germline CDR1 is SGHRS and CDR2 is YFSETQ. The CDR3 sequence is 15 residues long. DNA for the CDR3: TGCGCCAGCAGCTCCGGACTAGCGACGGCAGATACGCAGTATTTT. Amino acids: CASSSGLATADTQYF.

This chain uses TRBV11-1 with TRBJ2-1, with 9 bases identical to TRBD2. The V gene end was trimmed by 4 bases and the J gene end by 9 bases; junction bases not matched to a gene: 10. Germline V gene sequence: CDR1 SGHAT, CDR2 FQDESV (reference sequence). The CDR3 spans 15 residues. The CDR3 loop reads CASSSSGVYFIEQFF. CDR3 in DNA: TGTGCCAGCAGCTCTAGCGGGGTTTACTTCATTGAGCAGTTCTTC.

This rearrangement joins TRBV9 to TRBJ1-3; D is uncertain. Trimming removed 0 bases at V and 0 bases at J, with 10 bases between. This CDR3 region has 16 residues. CDR1 and CDR2 from the germline V gene are SGDLS and YYNGEE. In nucleotides, the CDR3 is TGTGCCAGCAGCGTAGAGATCAGACTCTCTGGAAACACCATATATTTT. Protein sequence: CASSVEIRLSGNTIYF.

The chain joins TRBV5-4 to TRBJ1-1, with D tentatively TRBD1 (5 bases). The CDR3 is 15 amino acids. V was cut by 4 bases and J by 1 base, with 14 bases left in between. The germline CDR1 and CDR2 sequences are SGHNT and YYREEE (reference sequence). DNA of the CDR3: TGTGCCAGCAGCGGGGGAGGGCGGTCGAACACTGAAGCTTTCTTT. Amino acid sequence: CASSGGGRSNTEAFF.

This clonotype was observed a few times. The CDR3 DNA is TGTGCCAGCAGTTTCGGTATTGGCAATCAGCCCCAGCATTTT. Translating gives CASSFGIGNQPQHF. The chain joins TRBV28 to TRBJ1-5, with D hard to call. V was shortened by 3 bases and J by 2 bases, with 8 bases between the two germline ends. This CDR3 spans 14 amino acids. The germline gives CDR1 MDHEN, CDR2 SYDVKM.

This clonotype has just a few counts. The chain employs TRBV5-1 and TRBJ2-6, with TRBD2 matching 10 bases. Germline values: CDR1 SGHRS, CDR2 YFSETQ. There are 17 residues in the CDR3. Losses at the gene ends were 4 bases for V and 4 bases for J; bases not matched to a gene: 8. The CDR3 DNA sequence: TGCGCCAGCAGCAGATCTAGCGGGGGTACCGGGGCCAACGTCCTGACTTTC. Its protein product is CASSRSSGGTGANVLTF.